This TCR beta chain was sequenced during a study of OX40 agonist ivuxolimab in advanced cancers. The wider study: Patient treatment consisted of intravenous ivuxolimab administration every 2 weeks at 0.01 to 10 mg/kg. Regarding the study as a whole: Researchers report that CD8+ T cells had, on average, more expanded clones than CD4+. Clonal expansion was among the lowest in partial responders at 0.1-3.0 mg/kg, especially CD8+. Both blood CD4+ and CD8+ T cells showed clonal growth by week 6 at 0.1 to 3.0 mg/kg.

As regards this clone: No antigen is known for it.

Data came from immunoSEQ multiplex PCR; TCRdb stores just in-frame clones and leaves some out. The profile shows approximately 82,000 clones, around 84% of them singletons. The CDR3 length is 14 residues. The V gene's germline CDR1 is SGHVS and CDR2 FQNEAQ. The V end lost 1 base, the J end lost 2 bases, and 6 bases lay between the germline ends. The rearrangement uses TRBV7-8 and TRBJ2-1; no firm D call. Sequenced material: CD4+ or CD8+ T cells sorted from blood, taken in a trial of the OX40 agonist ivuxolimab. The receptor was derived from an adult with an advanced solid tumor such as melanoma, head and neck, liver or kidney cancer. The CDR3 coding sequence is TGTGCCAGCAGCTTAGAGGCGCCCTACAATGAGCAGTTCTTC. Its protein is CASSLEAPYNEQFF.